This T cell receptor (beta chain) is drawn from a study of T-cell reconstitution after alpha-beta-depleted transplantation in children. This clonotype was counted many times. Unique molecular identifiers were incorporated into the prepared TCRbeta library. TCRdb independently ran MiXCR on the PCR reads; one entry per CDR3 protein. The sample yields about 460,000 distinct CDR3 sequences, about 12% seen once. The source is a human donor who donated a stem cell graft to a child with combined immunodeficiency. The source material was PBMCs from the stem cell graft donor, sampled from the stem cell graft.

CDR3 loop: CASSPGTRNYGYTF. The CDR3 region has the DNA TGTGCCAGCAGCCCTGGTACCAGAAACTATGGCTACACCTTC. The chain carries TRBV5-6 and TRBJ1-2, with D unclear. The length of the CDR3 is 14 residues. Germline values: CDR1 SGHDT, CDR2 YYEEEE. Deletions cut 4 bases from V and 2 bases from J, with 12 bases between.